This is a list of T cell receptor beta chains from one sample in a study of cytomegalovirus exposure and HLA in healthy donors. Clones were sequenced by immunoSEQ multiplex PCR, and TCRdb holds only the in-frame ones, with some missing. The profile shows about 160,000 clones, about 80% of them singletons. The sequenced sample consisted of PBMCs. These receptors came from a man aged 50-59 years in good health and CMV-seropositive. Both conserved end residues are part of each CDR3. Fields, in order: J gene, clone size, V gene, CDR3 protein. Clone size is not always given. Where it is, it says once, few, many or a class for expanded clones.

j_call: TRBJ2-5; clone_size: -; v_call: TRBV5-1; cdr3_aa: CASSFGLPYQETQYF
j_call: TRBJ2-1; clone_size: -; v_call: TRBV4-2; cdr3_aa: CASSQVLAGAYNEQFF
j_call: TRBJ1-4; clone_size: -; v_call: TRBV9; cdr3_aa: CASSSGQGGEKLFF
j_call: TRBJ2-4; clone_size: few; v_call: TRBV11-2; cdr3_aa: CASSLPSGGAVDIQYF
j_call: TRBJ2-5; clone_size: -; v_call: TRBV5-1; cdr3_aa: CASSPNRGQETQYF
j_call: TRBJ1-2; clone_size: -; v_call: TRBV7-2; cdr3_aa: CASSDPGANYGYTF
j_call: TRBJ1-1; clone_size: -; v_call: TRBV19; cdr3_aa: CASSPGPNTEAFF
j_call: TRBJ2-4; clone_size: -; v_call: TRBV11-2; cdr3_aa: CASSLDRARLGAKNIQYF
j_call: TRBJ1-5; clone_size: -; v_call: TRBV19; cdr3_aa: CASSINQGFQPQHF
j_call: TRBJ1-5; clone_size: -; v_call: TRBV6-6; cdr3_aa: CATRSLGGGDQPQHF